What follows are 26 T cell receptor beta chains derived from one specimen sequenced in a study of a mutant IDH1 vaccine in newly diagnosed glioma. The time point denotes: week 35, safety follow-up. Each dose delivered 300 ug of mutant IDH1 20-mer peptide subcutaneously with imiquimod. These receptors lack a known antigen. Using immunoSEQ multiplex PCR, the repertoire was profiled, and TCRdb retains in-frame clones only, with some absent. The sample records about 50,000 clones, approximately 92% being singletons. Sequencing was performed on PBMCs, taken from a glioma patient whose treatment included an IDH1 peptide vaccine. The source of these receptors is a man aged 50 to 59 with glioma.

The chain combines TRBV9 with TRBJ2-2, with D perhaps TRBD1 or TRBD2 (6 bases each). There are 14 residues in the CDR3. Per germline, CDR1 SGDLS and CDR2 YYNGEE. Trimming pared 10 bases from V and 3 bases from J, leaving 16 bases between. This CDR3 reads CASQGGSDTGELFF. The DNA for the CDR3 is TGTGCCTCCCAAGGGGGGAGTGACACCGGGGAGCTGTTTTTT. The variable domain in full, completed from reference TRBV9 and TRBJ2-2, reads DSGVTQTPKHLITATGQRVTLRCSPRSGDLSVYWYQQSLDQGLQFLIQYYNGEERAKGNILERFSAQQFPDLHSELNLSSLELGDSALYFCASQGGSDTGELFFGEGSRLTVL.

The chain couples TRBV7-6 to TRBJ2-5, with D possibly called TRBD1 or TRBD2 (5 bases each). The ends were cut back, 10 bases at V and 7 bases at J, with 19 bases in the middle. The germline V gene encodes CDR1 SGHVS and CDR2 FNYEAQ. The CDR3 sequence is 13 residues long. The CDR3 protein is CATKGSSSRTQYF. The CDR3 DNA sequence: TGTGCCACCAAGGGGTCTAGCTCCCGGACCCAGTACTTC.

This clone was found once. This chain joins TRBV28 and TRBJ2-7; 8 positions match TRBD1. The V segment lost 4 bases and the J segment 1 base; nucleotides outside the gene matches: 3. The CDR3 has 14 amino acids. Per germline, CDR1 MDHEN and CDR2 SYDVKM. The DNA of the CDR3 is TGTGCCAGCAGTTCGGGACAGGCATCCTACGAGCAGTACTTC. Translated: CASSSGQASYEQYF.

The gene calls are TRBV6-1 and TRBJ2-7, with D perhaps being TRBD1 or TRBD2 (5 bases each). This CDR3 has 14 amino acids. Germline V gene data show CDR1 as MNHNS and CDR2 as SASEGT. Trimming removed 3 bases from V and 2 bases from J, with 11 bases in between. The CDR3: CASSDWDGAYEQYF. The CDR3 nucleotides read TGTGCCAGCAGTGACTGGGACGGAGCCTACGAGCAGTACTTC.

The chain links TRBV10-3 to TRBJ2-7; 11 positions agree with TRBD2. Per germline, CDR1 ENHRY and CDR2 SYGVKD. The ends lost 11 bases at V and 3 bases at J; junction bases unmatched: 3. The CDR3 runs to 12 residues. The CDR3 DNA reads TGTGCCGTGGGGACTAGCGGCTACGAGCAGTACTTC. The encoded protein is CAVGTSGYEQYF.

In its sample, this clone was seen a few times. The CDR3 loop reads CASKSVGESNQPQHF. The CDR3 nucleotides read TGTGCCAGCAAATCCGTGGGGGAGTCGAATCAGCCCCAGCATTTT. The chain joins TRBV6-5 to TRBJ1-5, with a possible D match to TRBD1 (5 bases). Germline lookup yields CDR1 MNHEY and CDR2 SVGAGI. This CDR3 region has 15 residues. Trimming shortened V by 7 bases and J by 4 bases, and 17 bases separated the two germline ends.

CDR3 nucleotides: TGCAGCGGGGGAGGTAGTGGGGGCCCTCAAGAGACCCAGTACTTC. Translating it yields CSGGGSGGPQETQYF. The rearrangement links TRBV29-1 to TRBJ2-5, with D possibly being TRBD1 or TRBD2 (6 bases each). This CDR3 spans 15 amino acids. Per the germline V gene, CDR1 is SQVTM and CDR2 is ANQGSEA. V lost 7 bases and J 2 bases, leaving 20 bases between the germline ends. The full variable domain, in which reference TRBV29-1 and TRBJ2-5 provide the parts outside the CDR3, is SAVISQKPSRDICQRGTSLTIQCQVDSQVTMMFWYRQQPGQSLTLIATANQGSEATYESGFVIDKFPISRPNLTFSTLTVSNMSPEDSSIYLCSGGGSGGPQETQYFGPGTRLLVL.

This chain uses TRBV7-3 with TRBJ2-3; TRBD2 matches at 9 bases. With V trimmed by 1 base and J by 0 bases, 8 bases remained unmatched. The CDR3 has 18 residues. Germline lookup yields CDR1 SGHTA and CDR2 FQGTGA. The CDR3 here is CASSLRPLLAGSTDTQYF. The CDR3 DNA follows: TGTGCCAGCAGCTTAAGGCCTTTACTAGCGGGTAGCACAGATACGCAGTATTTT.

The genes are TRBV9 and TRBJ2-3, with 9 bases identical to TRBD2. Germline V gene sequence: CDR1 SGDLS, CDR2 YYNGEE. V lost 0 bases to trimming and J lost 5 bases; unmatched junction nucleotides: 4. CDR3 size: 15 residues. As DNA, the CDR3 is TGTGCCAGCAGCGTAGGGGGACTAGCAAGAGATACGCAGTATTTT. Its translation: CASSVGGLARDTQYF.

The chain uses TRBV2 and TRBJ2-3; 12 positions agree with TRBD2. V gave up 11 bases and J gave up 1 base; unmatched junction bases: 13. There are 17 residues in the CDR3. CDR1 and CDR2 from the germline V gene are SNHLY and FYNNEI. CDR3: CAGRKASGRVGTDTQYF. DNA for the CDR3: TGTGCCGGCCGTAAGGCTAGCGGGAGGGTAGGCACAGATACGCAGTATTTT.

V gene TRBV7-2 combines with J gene TRBJ2-2, with TRBD2 matching 11 bases. The trim removed 1 base at V and 2 bases at J, leaving 9 bases unmatched. Germline V gene lookup returns CDR1 SGHTA and CDR2 FQGNSA. The CDR3 is 19 amino acids. Here the CDR3 reads CASSLGLAGGLYNTGELFF. CDR3 bases: TGTGCCAGCAGCTTAGGCTTAGCGGGGGGGCTTTACAACACCGGGGAGCTGTTTTTT.

The chain is built from TRBV5-1 and TRBJ2-3; D gene uncertain. The V and J ends lost 0 bases and 1 base respectively, with 9 bases between them. The CDR3 sequence is 15 residues long. Germline assignment: CDR1 SGHRS and CDR2 YFSETQ. The CDR3 loop reads CASSLESQGTDTQYF. The DNA for the CDR3 is TGCGCCAGCAGCTTGGAGTCCCAGGGCACAGATACGCAGTATTTT.

The rearrangement joins TRBV11-2 to TRBJ1-5, with D unclear. Germline lookup yields CDR1 SGHAT and CDR2 FQNNGV. Trimming stripped 3 bases from V and 4 bases from J, with 7 bases between. The CDR3 is 13 amino acids. DNA for the CDR3: TGTGCCAGCAGCTTTGGGTTAAATCAGCCCCAGCATTTT. Its translation is CASSFGLNQPQHF.

The chain uses TRBV25-1 and TRBJ2-2, with D unresolved. This CDR3 has 15 residues. Per the germline V gene, CDR1 is MGHDK and CDR2 is SYGVNS. Trimming left V 5 bases short and J 1 base short, with 11 bases between. CDR3 sequence: CASSSMTENTGELFF. Here the CDR3 DNA reads TGTGCCAGCAGTTCCATGACCGAGAACACCGGGGAGCTGTTTTTT.

The chain is built from TRBV5-1 and TRBJ2-3; weak D call: TRBD2 (6 bases). Germline-derived CDR1 and CDR2 are SGHRS and YFSETQ. This CDR3 has 15 amino acids. Trimming left V 6 bases short and J 6 bases short, with 20 bases between. The CDR3 here is CASNLATSSGDTQYF. The CDR3 nucleotides read TGCGCCAGCAACCTGGCCACTAGCAGTGGTGATACGCAGTATTTT.

The rearrangement joins TRBV27 to TRBJ1-4; 7 bases are shared with TRBD1. Unmatched junction bases numbered 7, after V lost 5 bases and J lost 4 bases. The CDR3 loop spans 15 amino acids. The germline V gene encodes CDR1 MNHEY and CDR2 SMNVEV (reference sequence). The CDR3 protein is CASSLRTGFNEKLFF. Here the CDR3 DNA reads TGTGCCAGCAGTCTCCGGACAGGTTTTAATGAAAAACTGTTTTTT.

V and J are TRBV7-9 and TRBJ2-2, with a weak D call TRBD1 (6 bases). CDR1 and CDR2 (germline): SEHNR, FQNEAQ (reference sequence). V was pared by 8 bases and J by 2 bases, with 15 bases between. The CDR3 is made up of 15 amino acids. This chain's CDR3 is CASSGHRVNTGELFF. Written as DNA, the CDR3 is TGTGCCAGCTCCGGGCACAGGGTCAACACCGGGGAGCTGTTTTTT.

This clone has a handful of counts. This chain uses TRBV28 with TRBJ2-5; TRBD2 is a possible D gene (7 bases). Germline loops: CDR1 MDHEN, CDR2 SYDVKM. CDR3 length: 14 residues. Between the trimmed V and J ends, which lost 7 bases and 5 bases, there was a span of 17 bases. CDR3 region: CASKLGGHGETQYF. Written as DNA, the CDR3 is TGTGCCAGCAAACTCGGGGGGCACGGCGAGACCCAGTACTTC.

The J gene is TRBJ1-5, the V gene TRBV2; 9 positions match TRBD1. From germline, CDR1 is SNHLY and CDR2 FYNNEI. The CDR3 runs 12 residues. With V trimmed by 9 bases and J by 5 bases, 2 bases remained unmatched. The CDR3 sequence: CASWDRDQPQHF. CDR3 DNA: TGTGCCAGTTGGGACAGGGATCAGCCCCAGCATTTT.

In this sample, this clone turned up a few times. V and J are TRBV10-3 and TRBJ1-3; D call uncertain. V lost 6 bases and J lost 0, with 6 bases in between. There are 13 residues in the CDR3. CDR1 is ENHRY, CDR2 SYGVKD, per germline. CDR3: CAIRESSGNTIYF. In nucleotides, the CDR3 is TGTGCCATCAGGGAGAGCTCTGGAAACACCATATATTTT.

V and J are TRBV7-8 and TRBJ2-2; D call uncertain. This CDR3 has 13 amino acids. The germline V gene encodes CDR1 SGHVS and CDR2 FQNEAQ. V gave up 4 bases and J gave up 6 bases, with 9 bases separating them. CDR3 residues: CASSSSGAGELFF. In DNA, the CDR3 is TGTGCCAGCAGCTCTTCGGGTGCCGGGGAGCTGTTTTTT.

J is TRBJ1-6 and V is TRBV19; D gene uncertain. Trimming left V 5 bases short and J 13 bases short, with 15 bases between. This CDR3 region has 13 residues. Germline CDR1 is LNHDA and CDR2 is SQIVND (reference sequence). The CDR3 protein is CASSAPGSWPLHF. CDR3 coding DNA: TGTGCCAGTAGTGCCCCGGGCAGCTGGCCCCTCCACTTT.

The chain has TRBV30 and TRBJ2-3; D call uncertain. The CDR3 covers 12 residues. Between the trimmed V and J ends, which lost 5 bases and 1 base, there was a span of 7 bases. Germline CDR1 is GTSNPN and CDR2 is SVGIG (reference sequence). The CDR3 DNA reads as TGTGCCTGGGGGATGCGCACAGATACGCAGTATTTT. Its translation is CAWGMRTDTQYF.

The CDR3 here is CASSVPGTGLEKLFF. CDR3 sequence (DNA): TGTGCCAGCAGTGTCCCAGGGACAGGGTTGGAAAAACTGTTTTTT. The genes are TRBV28 and TRBJ1-4, with 9 bases lining up with TRBD1. This CDR3 has 15 residues. The germline V gene has CDR1 MDHEN and CDR2 SYDVKM. The ends lost 5 bases at V and 8 bases at J; junction bases unmatched: 9.

The J gene is TRBJ2-7, the V gene TRBV5-1, with 8 bases aligning to TRBD2. CDR3 length equals 13 residues. Germline lookup yields CDR1 SGHRS and CDR2 YFSETQ. The J segment lost 3 bases and the V segment lost 2 bases, leaving 1 base of the junction unmatched. CDR3 nucleotide sequence: TGCGCCAGCAGCTTTAGCGGGAACTACGAGCAGTACTTC. This translates into CASSFSGNYEQYF.

The chain has TRBV13 and TRBJ2-1, with TRBD1 identical over 7 bases. Trimming removed 4 bases from V and 9 bases from J; junction bases left unmatched: 9. Germline-derived CDR1 and CDR2 are PRHDT and FYEKMQ (reference sequence). The CDR3 spans 14 residues. As DNA, the CDR3 is TGTGCCAGCAGCTATCCGGGACAGCTCTTTGAGCAGTTCTTC. As protein: CASSYPGQLFEQFF.